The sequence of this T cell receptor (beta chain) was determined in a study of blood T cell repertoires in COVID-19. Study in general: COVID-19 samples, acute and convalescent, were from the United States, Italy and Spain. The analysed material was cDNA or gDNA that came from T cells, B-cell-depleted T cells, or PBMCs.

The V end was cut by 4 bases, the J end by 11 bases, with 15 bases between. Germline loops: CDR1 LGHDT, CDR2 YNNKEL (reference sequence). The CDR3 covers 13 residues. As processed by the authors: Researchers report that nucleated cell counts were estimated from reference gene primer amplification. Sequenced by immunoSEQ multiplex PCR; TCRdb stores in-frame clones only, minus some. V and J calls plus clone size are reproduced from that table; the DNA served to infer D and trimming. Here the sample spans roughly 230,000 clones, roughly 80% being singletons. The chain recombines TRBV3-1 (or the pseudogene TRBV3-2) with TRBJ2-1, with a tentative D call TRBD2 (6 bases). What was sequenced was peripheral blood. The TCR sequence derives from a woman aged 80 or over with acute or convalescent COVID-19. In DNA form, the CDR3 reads TGTGCCAGCAGCCGAGAGCGGGCGCGTAAGCAGTTCTTC. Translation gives CASSRERARKQFF.